The clone carrying this T cell receptor beta chain showed up just a few times. Its antigen is unknown. The sample belongs to a study of T-cell memory formation after mild COVID-19. Study-level information: Largely donor-specific TCR clusters were found.

TCRdb reanalysed the 5' RACE reads using MiXCR and keeps one entry per CDR3 protein. The sample includes 400,000 to 450,000 distinct CDR3 sequences, more than 15% of them seen just once. The V gene's germline CDR1 is SQVTM and CDR2 ANQGSEA. With V trimmed by 4 bases and J by 2 bases, 12 bases remained unmatched. The CDR3 consists of 18 residues. Broader study findings: Day 37-peaking second-wave clones had unconfirmed SARS-CoV-2 specificity. Later expanders leaned CD4+, whereas day 15 to 85 contracting clones were balanced CD4/CD8. Among contracting clones, CD4+ were mainly CM/EM and CD8+ enriched in EMRA.

The chain is built from TRBV29-1 and TRBJ2-2, with 11 bases identical to TRBD2. The sequenced sample consisted of PBMCs or a T cell subset sorted from them (not recorded which). The TCR originated in a man aged 18 to 29 who had mild COVID-19 (a few samples of this study predate the infection). Cell type and time point are not known. CDR3 in DNA: TGCAGCGTTGCCTCGGCGCTAGGGACTAGCGGAAACACCGGGGAGCTGTTTTTT. Translation gives CSVASALGTSGNTGELFF.